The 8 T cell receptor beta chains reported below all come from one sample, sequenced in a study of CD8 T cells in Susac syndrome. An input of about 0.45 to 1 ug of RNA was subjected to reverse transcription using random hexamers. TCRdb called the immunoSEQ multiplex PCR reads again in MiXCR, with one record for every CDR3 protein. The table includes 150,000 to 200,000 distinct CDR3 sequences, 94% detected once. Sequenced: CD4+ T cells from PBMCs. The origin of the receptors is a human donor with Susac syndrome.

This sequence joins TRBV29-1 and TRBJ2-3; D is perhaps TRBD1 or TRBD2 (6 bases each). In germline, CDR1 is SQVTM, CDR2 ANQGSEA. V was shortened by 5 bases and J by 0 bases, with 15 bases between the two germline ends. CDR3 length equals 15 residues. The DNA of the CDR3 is TGCAGCGTTACCTGGGGGCGGGGAAGCACAGATACGCAGTATTTT. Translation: CSVTWGRGSTDTQYF.

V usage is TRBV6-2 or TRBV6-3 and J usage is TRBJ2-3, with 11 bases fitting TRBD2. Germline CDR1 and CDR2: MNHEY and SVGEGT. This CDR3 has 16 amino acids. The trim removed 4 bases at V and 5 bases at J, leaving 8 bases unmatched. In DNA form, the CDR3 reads TGTGCCAGCAGTTCGCTGTCTAGCGGGGGGAGAGATACGCAGTATTTT. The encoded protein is CASSSLSSGGRDTQYF.

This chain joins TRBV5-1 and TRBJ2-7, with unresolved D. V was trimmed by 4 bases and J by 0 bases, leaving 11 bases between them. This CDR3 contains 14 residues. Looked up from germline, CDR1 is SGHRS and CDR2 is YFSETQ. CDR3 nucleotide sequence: TGCGCCAGCAGCCTTGGACCCCCCTCCTACGAGCAGTACTTC. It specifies CASSLGPPSYEQYF.

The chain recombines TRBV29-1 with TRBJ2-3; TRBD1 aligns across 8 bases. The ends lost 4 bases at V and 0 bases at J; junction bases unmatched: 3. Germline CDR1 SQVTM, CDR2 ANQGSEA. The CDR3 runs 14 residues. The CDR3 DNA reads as TGCAGCGTTGTAAGGGACAGGAGCACAGATACGCAGTATTTT. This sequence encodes CSVVRDRSTDTQYF.

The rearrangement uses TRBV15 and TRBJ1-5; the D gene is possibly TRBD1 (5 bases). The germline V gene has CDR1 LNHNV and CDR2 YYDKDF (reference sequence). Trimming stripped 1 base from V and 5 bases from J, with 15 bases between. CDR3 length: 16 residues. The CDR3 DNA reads TGTGCCACCAGCAGAGCCGGGGGGAGGCTTGATCAGCCCCAGCATTTT. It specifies CATSRAGGRLDQPQHF.

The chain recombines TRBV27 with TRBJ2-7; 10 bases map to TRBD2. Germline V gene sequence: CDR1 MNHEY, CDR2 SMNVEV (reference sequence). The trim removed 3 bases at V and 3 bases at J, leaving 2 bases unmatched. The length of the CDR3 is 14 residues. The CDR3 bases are TGTGCCAGCAGTTTTTTAGCGGGGGGCTACGAGCAGTACTTC. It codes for CASSFLAGGYEQYF.

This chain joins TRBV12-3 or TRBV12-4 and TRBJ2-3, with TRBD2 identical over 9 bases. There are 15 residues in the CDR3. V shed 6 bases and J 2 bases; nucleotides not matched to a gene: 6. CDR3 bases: TGTGCCAGCAGGTCTAGCGGGGCCAACACAGATACGCAGTATTTT. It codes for CASRSSGANTDTQYF.

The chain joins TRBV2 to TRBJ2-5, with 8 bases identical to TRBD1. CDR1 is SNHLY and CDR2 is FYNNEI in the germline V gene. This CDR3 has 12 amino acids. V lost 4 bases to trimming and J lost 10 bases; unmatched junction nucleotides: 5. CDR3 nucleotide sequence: TGTGCCAGCAGTGGGACAGGGACCCTCCAGTACTTC. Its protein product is CASSGTGTLQYF. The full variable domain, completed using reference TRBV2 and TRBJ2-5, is EPEVTQTPSHQVTQMGQEVILRCVPISNHLYFYWYRQILGQKVEFLVSFYNNEISEKSEIFDDQFSVERPDGSNFTLKIRSTKLEDSAMYFCASSGTGTLQYFGPGTRLLVL.